The 25 T cell receptor beta chains reported below all come from one sample, sequenced in a study of blood T cell repertoires in COVID-19. Only in-frame clones appear in the TCRdb table, and some are missing; sequencing was by immunoSEQ multiplex PCR. The data contain 250,000 to 300,000 clones, roughly nine tenths of them seen just once; the ten biggest clones take up 9.5% to 15%. Material: peripheral blood. The receptors stem from a woman aged 25 to 39 with COVID-19, enrolled during active disease.

This chain uses TRBV6-1 with TRBJ1-3; D perhaps matches TRBD1 (5 bases). This CDR3 has 17 residues. The V and J ends lost 4 bases and 0 bases respectively, with 16 bases between them. Per the germline V gene, CDR1 is MNHNS and CDR2 is SASEGT. The CDR3 bases are TGTGCCAGCAGTGGCCAGGGTCTATCGTACTCTGGAAACACCATATATTTT. It codes for CASSGQGLSYSGNTIYF.

The DNA for the CDR3 is TGTGCCAGCAGTTCTAGCGGGGGGGAGACCCAGTACTTC. Translated: CASSSSGGETQYF. The V gene is TRBV6-5, the J gene TRBJ2-5, with 11 bases aligning to TRBD2. The CDR3 contains 13 residues. J gave up 5 bases and V 4 bases, and 0 bases lay outside the gene matches. CDR1 and CDR2 (germline): MNHEY, SVGAGI.

V and J are TRBV30 and TRBJ2-3; 8 bases map to TRBD2. Trimming removed 4 bases from V and 5 bases from J; junction bases left unmatched: 11. This CDR3 is 15 amino acids long. Germline values: CDR1 GTSNPN, CDR2 SVGIG (reference sequence). CDR3 protein: CAWKGAGDPEDTQYF. CDR3 nucleotides: TGTGCCTGGAAGGGAGCGGGGGACCCGGAAGATACGCAGTATTTT.

This chain joins TRBV2 and TRBJ2-5; 7 bases align to TRBD2. Germline trimming cut 6 bases from V and 4 bases from J; bases unmatched to any gene: 11. Germline V gene sequence: CDR1 SNHLY, CDR2 FYNNEI. The CDR3 has 15 amino acids. This CDR3 reads CASRSGTYASETQYF. The CDR3 DNA reads TGTGCCAGCAGAAGCGGGACTTACGCCTCAGAGACCCAGTACTTC.

The rearrangement links TRBV6-4 to TRBJ1-1; unclear D gene. The ends were cut back, 5 bases at V and 0 bases at J, with 7 bases in the middle. The CDR3 runs 13 residues. Germline CDR1 reads MRHNA; CDR2 reads SNTAGT. As DNA, the CDR3 is TGTGCCAGCAGTCTTCTAATGAACACTGAAGCTTTCTTT. It codes for CASSLLMNTEAFF.

The V call is TRBV19, the J call TRBJ2-5; 12 bases line up with TRBD1. The J segment lost 5 bases and the V segment lost 2 bases, leaving 6 bases of the junction unmatched. CDR3 length: 16 amino acids. Germline CDR1 reads LNHDA; CDR2 reads SQIVND (reference sequence). The DNA for the CDR3 is TGTGCCAGTAGTATACCGGGGACAGGGGGCCAGGAGACCCAGTACTTC. Translated, it gives CASSIPGTGGQETQYF. The full variable domain, rest sourced from reference TRBV19 and TRBJ2-5, is DGGITQSPKYLFRKEGQNVTLSCEQNLNHDAMYWYRQDPGQGLRLIYYSQIVNDFQKGDIAEGYSVSREKKESFPLTVTSAQKNPTAFYLCASSIPGTGGQETQYFGPGTRLLVL.

The rearrangement joins TRBV5-1 to TRBJ1-1; D unclear. With 4 bases removed from V and 1 base from J, the gap between germline ends came to 8 bases. CDR3 length: 13 amino acids. The germline gives CDR1 SGHRS, CDR2 YFSETQ. The CDR3 reads CASSHTQNTEAFF. CDR3 sequence (DNA): TGCGCCAGCAGCCATACACAGAACACTGAAGCTTTCTTT.

The genes are TRBV5-1 and TRBJ2-7, with a possible D match to TRBD1 (5 bases). Trimming pared 4 bases from V and 3 bases from J, leaving 17 bases between. The CDR3 has 15 amino acids. Per germline, CDR1 SGHRS and CDR2 YFSETQ. The CDR3 here is CASSLGRDSLYEQYF. CDR3 DNA: TGCGCCAGCAGCCTGGGCCGCGACAGCCTCTACGAGCAGTACTTC. The variable domain in full, completed from reference TRBV5-1 and TRBJ2-7, reads KAGVTQTPRYLIKTRGQQVTLSCSPISGHRSVSWYQQTPGQGLQFLFEYFSETQRNKGNFPGRFSGRQFSNSRSEMNVSTLELGDSALYLCASSLGRDSLYEQYFGPGTRLTVT.

CDR3 nucleotides: TGTGCCAGCAGTAGGGGCTATGGCTACACCTTC. Its translation is CASSRGYGYTF. The rearrangement joins TRBV28 to TRBJ1-2, with D maybe TRBD1 (5 bases). CDR1 is MDHEN and CDR2 is SYDVKM in the germline V gene. This CDR3 comprises 11 residues. Between the trimmed V and J ends, which lost 5 bases and 4 bases, there was a span of 5 bases.

The chain recombines TRBV6-5 with TRBJ2-1; 11 bases fit TRBD2. V was pared by 5 bases and J by 6 bases, with 6 bases of the junction left unmatched. This CDR3 has 15 amino acids. Germline V CDR1 and CDR2: MNHEY, SVGAGI. The CDR3: CASSLSGLAGNEQFF. In nucleotides, the CDR3 is TGTGCCAGCAGTCTTTCCGGACTAGCGGGCAATGAGCAGTTCTTC.

The genes are TRBV6-5 and TRBJ1-3; 7 bases are shared with TRBD1. J was trimmed by 4 bases and V by 5 bases; bases with no gene match: 5. CDR3 length: 14 amino acids. Germline V gives CDR1 MNHEY, CDR2 SVGAGI. The CDR3 DNA sequence: TGTGCCAGCAGTCAGGGGACAGTCGGAAACACCATATATTTT. It translates to CASSQGTVGNTIYF.

This chain uses TRBV3-1 (or the pseudogene TRBV3-2) with TRBJ1-2; no clear D gene. CDR3 length: 16 residues. The V end lost 4 bases, the J end lost 4 bases, and 19 bases lay between the germline ends. CDR1 LGHDT and CDR2 YNNKEL come from the germline V gene (reference sequence). CDR3 in DNA: TGTGCCAGCAGCCCAAACGGGGTATTGAGGAGCTATGGCTACACCTTC. Residues: CASSPNGVLRSYGYTF.

Comments on this clone: Relative to the germline gene, one junction end is altered; a read error may explain this. This rearrangement joins TRBV3-1 (or the pseudogene TRBV3-2) to TRBJ2-1, with D tentatively TRBD1 (7 bases). Germline-derived CDR1 and CDR2 are LGHDT and YNNKEL (reference sequence). The CDR3 covers 18 residues. The CDR3 is CASSQDWPGEEARDSSIF. The CDR3 DNA reads as TGTGCCAGCAGCCAAGACTGGCCCGGGGAGGAGGCGCGGGACAGCTCAATCTTC.

This chain joins TRBV6-4 and TRBJ2-5; 8 bases map to TRBD1. Per germline, CDR1 MRHNA and CDR2 SNTAGT. The CDR3 consists of 15 residues. V dropped 2 bases and J dropped 2; count of bases not matched to a gene: 4. CDR3 DNA: TGTGCCAGCAGTGACCCGGACAGGGTTCAAGAGACCCAGTACTTC. Encoded protein: CASSDPDRVQETQYF.

This chain joins TRBV3-1 (or the pseudogene TRBV3-2) and TRBJ2-1; possible D gene TRBD2, 5 bases. This CDR3 has 13 amino acids. Trimming cost V 1 base and J 8 bases, with 9 bases left between them. The germline V gene encodes CDR1 LGHDT and CDR2 YNNKEL (reference sequence). The CDR3 bases are TGTGCCAGCAGCCAAGCGGCCGGGGATGAGCAGTTCTTC. This codes for CASSQAAGDEQFF.

The V and J genes are TRBV7-6 and TRBJ2-5, with D perhaps TRBD1 (5 bases). The V gene lost 4 bases and the J gene lost 1 base, with 16 bases spanning the gap. Germline loops: CDR1 SGHVS, CDR2 FNYEAQ. The CDR3 has 16 amino acids. CDR3 nucleotides: TGTGCCAGCAGCTCCCTACGGACAACAATCCAAGAGACCCAGTACTTC. This encodes CASSSLRTTIQETQYF.

The chain combines TRBV27 with TRBJ1-1; 9 nucleotides align to TRBD1. V shed 3 bases and J 3 bases; nucleotides not matched to a gene: 5. This CDR3 has 15 amino acids. Germline assignment: CDR1 MNHEY and CDR2 SMNVEV (reference sequence). CDR3 amino acids: CASSLHRDRDTEAFF. As DNA, the CDR3 is TGTGCCAGCAGTTTGCACCGGGACAGGGACACTGAAGCTTTCTTT.

V and J are TRBV9 and TRBJ2-7; 8 bases align to TRBD2. Losses at the gene ends were 0 bases for V and 6 bases for J; bases not matched to a gene: 5. Germline V lookup: CDR1 SGDLS, CDR2 YYNGEE. This CDR3 region has 14 residues. CDR3 DNA: TGTGCCAGCAGCGTAGACGGGAGGGGGGCCGAGCAGTACTTC. Translated, it gives CASSVDGRGAEQYF.

This rearrangement joins TRBV4-1 to TRBJ2-1, with TRBD2 matching over 8 bases. The germline CDR1 and CDR2 sequences are MGHRA and YSYEKL. With 4 bases clipped from V and 2 bases from J, the junction kept 7 bases outside the gene matches. The CDR3 totals 16 residues. In nucleotides, the CDR3 is TGCGCCAGCAGCCGGACAGCGGGAGACGCCTACAATGAGCAGTTCTTC. It translates to CASSRTAGDAYNEQFF.

This chain uses TRBV7-8 with TRBJ2-3; 12 nucleotides align to TRBD2. CDR1 and CDR2 from the germline V gene are SGHVS and FQNEAQ. With 2 bases clipped from V and 3 bases from J, the junction kept 12 bases outside the gene matches. This CDR3 spans 19 amino acids. DNA for the CDR3: TGTGCCAGCAGCTTAAGATCCCTAGCGGGGGGGAGTAGAACAGATACGCAGTATTTT. Its translation: CASSLRSLAGGSRTDTQYF.

Concerning this clone itself: The germline gene is not matched at one end of the junction; a read error may be the cause. The gene calls are TRBV5-6 and TRBJ2-2; D is undetermined. Germline V gene sequence: CDR1 SGHDT, CDR2 YYEEEE. The CDR3 covers 15 residues. Written as DNA, the CDR3 is TGTGCCAGCAGATTGGGGTGGAGCGCCACCGGGGAGCTGTTTTTT. Amino acids: CASRLGWSATGELFF.

The chain carries TRBV19 and TRBJ1-5; the D is unclear. Germline CDR1 is LNHDA and CDR2 is SQIVND (reference sequence). Deletions cut 3 bases from V and 7 bases from J, with 16 bases between. The CDR3 loop spans 15 amino acids. The CDR3 coding sequence is TGTGCCAGTAGTATTGCCGTGGGAGTACGCCAGCCCCAGCATTTT. Amino acid sequence: CASSIAVGVRQPQHF.

The J gene is TRBJ2-3, the V gene TRBV5-4; 12 bases align to TRBD2. The CDR3 sequence is 20 residues long. Germline V lookup: CDR1 SGHNT, CDR2 YYREEE (reference sequence). V lost 0 bases and J lost 2; bases outside the gene matches: 13. CDR3 amino acids: CASSLGLAGVLTKLTDTQYF. CDR3 nucleotide sequence: TGTGCCAGCAGCTTGGGACTAGCGGGGGTTCTGACTAAACTCACAGATACGCAGTATTTT.

The chain is built from TRBV5-1 and TRBJ2-7, with a possible D match to TRBD1 (5 bases). V dropped 2 bases and J dropped 0 bases, with 12 bases sitting between them. Germline V gene sequence: CDR1 SGHRS, CDR2 YFSETQ. The length of the CDR3 is 15 residues. This CDR3 reads CASSFGALTSYEQYF. CDR3 coding DNA: TGCGCCAGCAGCTTTGGGGCCCTAACCTCCTACGAGCAGTACTTC.

V and J are TRBV7-8 and TRBJ2-7; D might be TRBD2 (7 bases). Trimming pared 5 bases from V and 2 bases from J, leaving 16 bases between. The CDR3 covers 15 residues. CDR1 SGHVS and CDR2 FQNEAQ come from the germline V gene. The CDR3 region has the DNA TGTGCCAGCAGCCGAGGGGGACTACCCACCTACGAGCAGTACTTC. Encoded protein: CASSRGGLPTYEQYF.